What follows are 30 T cell receptor beta chains derived from one specimen sequenced in a study of technical replicates of blood from a few donors. Assay: immunoSEQ multiplex PCR; the TCRdb copy retains only in-frame clones and omits some. Of roughly 97,000 clones in the sample, approximately 96% are singletons; the top ten hold about 0.36%. What was sequenced was T cells isolated from PBMCs. The receptors were sampled from a human donor in good health.

The rearrangement links TRBV19 to TRBJ2-2; D remains unclear. Germline loops: CDR1 LNHDA, CDR2 SQIVND (reference sequence). V was clipped by 2 bases and J by 2 bases, with 9 bases between them. The CDR3 loop spans 15 amino acids. The CDR3 DNA is TGTGCCAGTAGTATAACAGAACTTAACACCGGGGAGCTGTTTTTT. Translation gives CASSITELNTGELFF.

The chain uses TRBV7-2 and TRBJ2-1, with 9 bases matching TRBD2. V shed 5 bases and J 2 bases; nucleotides not matched to a gene: 13. CDR3 length equals 18 residues. Germline loops: CDR1 SGHTA, CDR2 FQGNSA. The CDR3 reads CASSRHAGGRAPYNEQFF. The CDR3 bases are TGTGCCAGCAGCCGCCATGCTGGCGGGAGGGCCCCCTACAATGAGCAGTTCTTC. Variable domain in full (rest from reference TRBV7-2 and TRBJ2-1): GAGVSQSPSNKVTEKGKDVELRCDPISGHTALYWYRQSLGQGLEFLIYFQGNSAPDKSGLPSDRFSAERTGGSVSTLTIQRTQQEDSAVYLCASSRHAGGRAPYNEQFFGPGTRLTVL.

This chain links TRBV2 with TRBJ2-1; 8 nucleotides align to TRBD1. CDR3 length: 14 amino acids. After removal of 3 bases from V and 8 bases from J, the junction contained 6 bases not matched to a gene. CDR1 and CDR2 (germline): SNHLY, FYNNEI. The CDR3 sequence is CASSERTGFDEQFF. The CDR3 DNA follows: TGTGCCAGCAGTGAGCGGACAGGGTTTGATGAGCAGTTCTTC.

In DNA form, the CDR3 reads TGCGCCAGCAGCCAAGGATTAAGGGAGATCAACTACGAGCAGTACTTC. This codes for CASSQGLREINYEQYF. The chain employs TRBV4-3 and TRBJ2-7; tentative D call: TRBD2 (5 bases). Trimming cost V 1 base and J 3 bases, with 16 bases left between them. Germline V gives CDR1 LGHNA, CDR2 YSLEER. This CDR3 region has 16 residues.

The V and J genes are TRBV27 and TRBJ2-5; a possible D gene is TRBD1 (7 bases). This CDR3 contains 19 residues. The germline V and J ends were trimmed by 4 bases and 3 bases, with 27 bases remaining between them. Per germline, CDR1 MNHEY and CDR2 SMNVEV (reference sequence). The chain's CDR3 is CASSSSDLPPGGWKETQYF. The CDR3 DNA reads as TGTGCCAGCAGTTCCTCCGACTTGCCTCCAGGGGGGTGGAAAGAGACCCAGTACTTC.

This chain joins TRBV5-1 and TRBJ2-3; 9 bases fit TRBD1. Germline V lookup: CDR1 SGHRS, CDR2 YFSETQ. This CDR3 comprises 17 residues. After removal of 0 bases from V and 2 bases from J, the junction contained 7 bases not matched to a gene. CDR3 residues: CASSLAGQGFVTDTQYF. In DNA form, the CDR3 reads TGCGCCAGCAGCTTGGCGGGACAGGGTTTTGTCACAGATACGCAGTATTTT.

The CDR3 reads CASSPGTTTGELFF. The CDR3 DNA reads as TGTGCCAGCAGCCCCGGGACAACCACCGGGGAGCTGTTTTTT. V and J are TRBV7-3 and TRBJ2-2, with D possibly TRBD1 on 6 matching bases. The CDR3 spans 14 residues. The germline V gene encodes CDR1 SGHTA and CDR2 FQGTGA. Trimming cost V 5 bases and J 4 bases, with 11 bases left between them.

The rearrangement links TRBV29-1 to TRBJ2-1; 9 bases line up with TRBD1. V lost 4 bases, J lost 6 bases, and 7 bases stayed unmatched. The CDR3 consists of 14 residues. Germline CDR1 reads SQVTM; CDR2 reads ANQGSEA. The CDR3 here is CSVVGDREINEQFF. As DNA, the CDR3 is TGCAGCGTTGTGGGGGACAGGGAAATCAATGAGCAGTTCTTC.

This chain connects TRBV5-8 to TRBJ1-2, with 12 bases aligning to TRBD1. Germline V gives CDR1 SGHTS, CDR2 YDEGEE. The CDR3 is 18 residues long. Trimming at V came to 2 bases and at J to 0 bases, leaving 8 bases not matched to a gene. CDR3 DNA: TGTGCCAGCAGCTTATTAGGGACAGGGGGCGACCCTAACTATGGCTACACCTTC. Its protein product is CASSLLGTGGDPNYGYTF. Full variable domain (outside the CDR3, taken from reference TRBV5-8 and TRBJ1-2): EAGVTQSPTHLIKTRGQQATLRCSPISGHTSVYWYQQALGLGLQFLLWYDEGEERNRGNFPPRFSGRQFPNYSSELNVNALELEDSALYLCASSLLGTGGDPNYGYTFGSGTRLTVV.

The genes are TRBV4-1 and TRBJ2-7; 8 bases match TRBD2. This CDR3 comprises 16 residues. The V segment lost 0 bases and the J segment 1 base; nucleotides outside the gene matches: 5. Per germline, CDR1 MGHRA and CDR2 YSYEKL. CDR3 residues: CASSQDRLASSYEQYF. CDR3 in DNA: TGCGCCAGCAGCCAAGATCGACTAGCGTCATCCTACGAGCAGTACTTC.

V and J are TRBV19 and TRBJ1-1; 7 bases fit TRBD1. The CDR3 runs 15 residues. J was trimmed by 3 bases and V by 5 bases; bases with no gene match: 9. In germline, CDR1 is LNHDA, CDR2 SQIVND (reference sequence). The CDR3: CASSVDREAHTEAFF. Written as DNA, the CDR3 is TGTGCCAGTAGTGTCGACAGGGAGGCCCACACTGAAGCTTTCTTT.

The V call is TRBV4-2, the J call TRBJ2-7; 10 bases are shared with TRBD2. Germline lookup yields CDR1 LGHNA and CDR2 YNFKEQ. The CDR3 has 16 residues. With 2 bases clipped from V and 4 bases from J, the junction kept 8 bases outside the gene matches. DNA for the CDR3: TGTGCCAGCAGCCAAAACGCTCTAGCGGGAGCTTACGAGCAGTACTTC. Residues: CASSQNALAGAYEQYF.

The chain has TRBV2 and TRBJ2-7, with TRBD2 identical over 10 bases. CDR1 and CDR2 from the germline V gene are SNHLY and FYNNEI. V shed 6 bases and J 2 bases; nucleotides not matched to a gene: 4. This CDR3 comprises 14 residues. The CDR3 loop is CASSVAGGPYEQYF. In DNA form, the CDR3 reads TGTGCCAGCAGCGTAGCGGGAGGACCCTACGAGCAGTACTTC. Full variable domain (remainder filled in from reference TRBV2 and TRBJ2-7): EPEVTQTPSHQVTQMGQEVILRCVPISNHLYFYWYRQILGQKVEFLVSFYNNEISEKSEIFDDQFSVERPDGSNFTLKIRSTKLEDSAMYFCASSVAGGPYEQYFGPGTRLTVT.

This chain uses TRBV10-3 with TRBJ1-2; D is perhaps TRBD1 (6 bases). V lost 8 bases, J lost 2 bases, and 12 bases lay in between. Germline V gene sequence: CDR1 ENHRY, CDR2 SYGVKD. The CDR3 contains 13 residues. Here the CDR3 DNA reads TGTGCCATCGCAGGGGACCCCAACTATGGCTACACCTTC. Amino acids: CAIAGDPNYGYTF.

The V gene is TRBV25-1, the J gene TRBJ1-3, with D tentatively TRBD1 (6 bases). CDR1 and CDR2 (germline): MGHDK, SYGVNS. The CDR3 runs 15 residues. V was trimmed by 7 bases and J by 2 bases, leaving 15 bases between them. The CDR3 region is CASKSGGGPGNTIYF. The DNA of the CDR3 is TGTGCCAGCAAATCGGGGGGGGGCCCTGGAAACACCATATATTTT.

J is TRBJ1-5 and V is TRBV10-3; TRBD1 matches 7 bases. Germline V CDR1 and CDR2: ENHRY, SYGVKD. J lost 6 bases, V lost 6 bases, and 8 bases had no gene match. The CDR3 length is 14 residues. The CDR3 is CAISPRQGVQPQHF. Here the CDR3 DNA reads TGTGCCATCAGCCCTAGGCAGGGGGTTCAGCCCCAGCATTTT.

V is TRBV6-1 and J is TRBJ2-7; the D is unclear. Germline CDR1 reads MNHNS; CDR2 reads SASEGT. The CDR3 is 14 residues long. V was cut by 4 bases and J by 4 bases, with 14 bases left in between. CDR3 residues: CASSAIAFLYEQYF. The CDR3 DNA reads as TGTGCCAGCAGTGCAATAGCATTTCTTTACGAGCAGTACTTC.

This CDR3 reads CASSSEGPAWERGGFETQYF. CDR3 DNA: TGTGCCAGCAGCTCTGAAGGGCCGGCTTGGGAGCGGGGCGGTTTTGAGACCCAGTACTTC. This chain connects TRBV5-4 to TRBJ2-5, with TRBD2 matching 7 bases. V lost 3 bases to trimming and J lost 5 bases; unmatched junction nucleotides: 25. In germline, CDR1 is SGHNT, CDR2 YYREEE (reference sequence). The CDR3 sequence is 20 residues long.

V usage is TRBV7-8 and J usage is TRBJ1-1; no clear D gene. Between the trimmed V and J ends, which lost 3 bases and 6 bases, there was a span of 14 bases. CDR1 and CDR2 from the germline V gene are SGHVS and FQNEAQ. This CDR3 is built from 14 residues. The CDR3 region has the DNA TGTGCCAGCAGCTTGAGAGAGGTGACGGCTGAAGCTTTCTTT. Encoded protein: CASSLREVTAEAFF.

The chain employs TRBV6-1 and TRBJ2-1, with D possibly matching TRBD1 (6 bases). This CDR3 is 12 amino acids long. Germline V lookup: CDR1 MNHNS, CDR2 SASEGT. V shed 4 bases and J shed 7 bases, with 8 bases lying between them. The CDR3 region is CASSGGGNEQFF. The DNA of the CDR3 is TGTGCCAGCAGTGGAGGGGGTAATGAGCAGTTCTTC.

The sample holds a few counts of this clone. J is TRBJ2-5 and V is TRBV14, with TRBD1 matching 8 bases. Germline V gene data show CDR1 as SGHDN and CDR2 as FVKESK. The CDR3 is 12 residues long. After removal of 2 bases from V and 12 bases from J, the junction contained 5 bases not matched to a gene. CDR3 nucleotides: TGTGCCAGCAGCCAAACTAGGACAGGGAAGTACTTC. This translates into CASSQTRTGKYF.

The chain is built from TRBV5-6 and TRBJ2-2, with D perhaps matching TRBD2 (6 bases). V gave up 3 bases and J gave up 1 base, with 10 bases separating them. This CDR3 region has 15 residues. Germline CDR1 and CDR2: SGHDT and YYEEEE. CDR3 amino acids: CASSSDYLNTGELFF. DNA for the CDR3: TGTGCCAGCAGCTCGGACTACTTGAACACCGGGGAGCTGTTTTTT.

The CDR3 DNA reads as TGTGCCAGCAGCTTGGATCGAGGGGGCAATAGCAATCAGCCCCAGCATTTT. It specifies CASSLDRGGNSNQPQHF. The genes are TRBV5-8 and TRBJ1-5; 7 nucleotides match TRBD1. Germline values: CDR1 SGHTS, CDR2 YDEGEE. The CDR3 runs to 17 residues. With V trimmed by 0 bases and J by 0 bases, 6 bases remained unmatched.

The chain employs TRBV4-2 and TRBJ2-1; TRBD2 matches at 9 bases. Germline assignment: CDR1 LGHNA and CDR2 YNFKEQ. V gave up 1 base and J gave up 6 bases; unmatched junction bases: 4. The CDR3 extends over 15 amino acids. CDR3 DNA: TGTGCCAGCAGCCAAGTGTCAGCGGGAGGCAATGAGCAGTTCTTC. Amino acids: CASSQVSAGGNEQFF.

The J gene is TRBJ1-5, the V gene TRBV10-2; 9 bases match TRBD1. Per the germline V gene, CDR1 is WSHSY and CDR2 is SAAADI. J was trimmed by 7 bases and V by 6 bases; bases with no gene match: 4. The CDR3 covers 13 residues. Here the CDR3 DNA reads TGCGCCAGCAGCGGGGACAGGGTCCAGCCCCAGCATTTT. Protein: CASSGDRVQPQHF.

The V gene is TRBV7-9, the J gene TRBJ1-1; D unclear. The CDR3 sequence is 14 residues long. Germline CDR1 and CDR2: SEHNR and FQNEAQ (reference sequence). V lost 4 bases and J lost 0, with 9 bases in between. CDR3 sequence: CASSSVMMNTEAFF. CDR3 nucleotide sequence: TGTGCCAGCAGCTCAGTGATGATGAACACTGAAGCTTTCTTT. The full variable domain, its missing parts supplied by reference TRBV7-9 and TRBJ1-1, is DTGVSQNPRHKITKRGQNVTFRCDPISEHNRLYWYRQTLGQGPEFLTYFQNEAQLEKSRLLSDRFSAERPKGSFSTLEIQRTEQGDSAMYLCASSSVMMNTEAFFGQGTRLTVV.

The gene calls are TRBV9 and TRBJ2-7; D possibly corresponds to TRBD2 (6 bases). The CDR3 is 12 amino acids. The V gene lost 3 bases and the J gene lost 4 bases, with 8 bases spanning the gap. Germline values: CDR1 SGDLS, CDR2 YYNGEE. The CDR3 DNA reads as TGTGCCAGCAGCGGGGCGGGGTACGAGCAGTACTTC. Encoded protein: CASSGAGYEQYF. The variable domain in full, with the rest retrieved from reference TRBV9 and TRBJ2-7, is DSGVTQTPKHLITATGQRVTLRCSPRSGDLSVYWYQQSLDQGLQFLIQYYNGEERAKGNILERFSAQQFPDLHSELNLSSLELGDSALYFCASSGAGYEQYFGPGTRLTVT.

CDR3 DNA: TGTGCCAGCAGTTTTATGAGGGAGTGGTACCAAGAGACCCAGTACTTC. It is translated as CASSFMREWYQETQYF. The chain employs TRBV28 and TRBJ2-5; tentative D call: TRBD2 (5 bases). Germline CDR1 reads MDHEN; CDR2 reads SYDVKM. This CDR3 contains 16 residues. V was shortened by 3 bases and J by 0 bases, with 14 bases between the two germline ends.

V and J are TRBV9 and TRBJ2-5, with 7 bases aligning to TRBD1. CDR3 length equals 15 residues. Germline CDR1 is SGDLS and CDR2 is YYNGEE. V lost 3 bases, J lost 5 bases, and 10 bases stayed unmatched. Here the CDR3 reads CASSEPGQSGETQYF. CDR3 nucleotide sequence: TGTGCCAGCAGCGAACCGGGACAGTCGGGGGAGACCCAGTACTTC.

The chain combines TRBV27 with TRBJ2-5, with 8 bases aligning to TRBD2. This CDR3 spans 15 amino acids. V lost 3 bases and J lost 5; bases outside the gene matches: 8. Per the germline V gene, CDR1 is MNHEY and CDR2 is SMNVEV (reference sequence). The CDR3 loop reads CASSFSSGSWETQYF. CDR3 coding DNA: TGTGCCAGCAGTTTTTCAAGCGGGAGTTGGGAGACCCAGTACTTC.